This T cell receptor (beta chain) was documented in a study of T cell responses to AZD1222 COVID-19 vaccine (dated by TCRdb to about 2021). For the wider study: Because spike-specific TCR depth and breadth did not differ between the two schedules, AZD1222 recipients who got a second dose at roughly 4 weeks were pooled with those who got a second dose at roughly 12 weeks. A total of 233 trial participants underwent TCR sequencing, of whom 200 to 220 had received two doses of AZD1222 and some 25 had received two doses of the MenACWY control vaccine. Trial participants were enrolled by age into 18-55, 56-69 and 70-plus year subgroups, with roughly 160, 29 and 62 TCR-sequenced participants respectively. Findings and caveats that apply to the study as a whole: The whole spike protein was spanned by vaccine-associated CD4 TCRs, and dominant responses were seen in regions 160-218 and 743-854. Conclusions about previously exposed vaccinees are limited because only 6 or 7 AZD1222 recipients were SARS-CoV-2 seropositive at baseline. Epitopes outside the regions mutated in the B.1.351 and B.1.1.7 variants were reportedly recognized by nearly half of the unique spike-specific TCRs. In the small 56-69-year group, the increase in depth fell short of significance, most likely because of low power. A significant rise in spike-specific TCR breadth and depth was observed after two AZD1222 doses relative to day 0 and relative to MenACWY recipients. Participants were mostly white British, with more females than males. The authors suggested clonal diversity may have been underestimated. Because no day 14 peak-response samples were available, repertoires were characterized only after the peak T cell response.

CDR1 and CDR2 were assigned from the germline V gene as SGHVS and FQNEAQ. V is clipped by 1 base and J by 5 bases, and the sequence between their germline boundaries is 14 bases long. Reading from cysteine to phenylalanine, the CDR3 counts 15 amino acids. The kept DNA is CDR3 alone, 45 bases in frame from the first base. The CDR3 regions of human TCRbeta chains were analyzed by immunosequencing. Regarding the original processing steps: TCRs in the repertoires were compared against a reference library of SARS-CoV-2-specific TCRs that had been generated with the MIRA antigen-specificity platform. Breadth was defined as the fraction of unique TCRs that were SARS-CoV-2-associated, and depth was defined as the fraction of total T cells that were SARS-CoV-2-associated. Each spike-specific TCR was assigned to its reactive spike region and to a CD4 or CD8 class using the MIRA data. Log10-transformed breadth and depth values were compared by one-way ANOVA with Sidak's multiple comparisons tests. What TCRdb holds here is the immuneACCESS table cut down to in-frame rearrangements. Part of the clones is not present; checked against another copy, under half of the missing clones reflect an unresolved V gene, and the others are unexplained. Clone size and the V and J calls come from that table; the DNA yielded D and trimming. This sample is represented by 150,000 to 200,000 clones; roughly 93% of them were singletons. Together, the top ten hold around 3.8% of the sample.

This clone has a handful of counts. This receptor's antigen is unknown. Base qualities are not provided; no much larger clone lies one nucleotide away. The sample's time point label, in plain terms: baseline before first vaccination. Samples from vaccinated people were obtained from the UK trials COV001 and COV002, which included a single-blind randomized controlled phase 2/3 trial of AZD1222 (ChAdOx1 nCoV-19) in healthy adults. For TCRbeta chain sequencing, PBMC samples from trial participants were taken at day 0 and at day 28 after the second dose. The chain is made from TRBV7-8 and TRBJ1-2, with no confidently assigned D gene. This sequence was found in an adult in good health. This specimen was peripheral blood, taken on day 0 of AZD1222 vaccination. DNA sequence: TGTGCCAGCAGCTTAGGGGTTTATCGGAGGTATGGCTACACCTTC. Translation gives CASSLGVYRRYGYTF. When the CDR3 is completed using the reference TRBV7-8 and TRBJ1-2 genes on either side, the full variable domain is GAGVSQSPRYKVAKRGQDVALRCDPISGHVSLFWYQQALGQGPEFLTYFQNEAQLDKSGLPSDRFFAERPEGSVSTLKIQRTQQEDSAVYLCASSLGVYRRYGYTFGSGTRLTVV.